This TCR beta chain came from a study of blood T cell repertoires in COVID-19. Study-wide context: From the United States, Italy and Spain came samples of acute and convalescent COVID-19. From T cells, B-cell-depleted T cells, or PBMCs came the material, which was cDNA or gDNA.

V was clipped by 1 base and J by 8 bases, with 15 bases between them. Germline CDR1 and CDR2: SGHNT and YENEEA. The CDR3 loop spans 15 amino acids. Original analysis: Quantification of nucleated cells was approximated via reference gene primer amplification. Sequencing used immunoSEQ multiplex PCR; TCRdb keeps in-frame clones, though not all of them. The DNA gave D and trimming, while V, J and clone size come from that table. The data hold some 160,000 clones, with 80% to 85% observed a single time. This clonotype was sampled from a man in his sixties or seventies with active or convalescent COVID-19. V gene TRBV11-3 combines with J gene TRBJ2-1; maybe TRBD2 (7 bases). Sequenced input: peripheral blood. The CDR3: CASSLGAGARDEQFF. For the CDR3, the DNA is TGTGCCAGCAGCTTAGGGGCGGGGGCGAGGGATGAGCAGTTCTTC.